This T cell receptor (beta chain) was obtained from a study of beta chain features in type 1 diabetes. Study background: The number of sorted cells examined across all samples was roughly 100,000,000. Study conclusions and caveats: There was a possibility that cDNA sequencing over-represented cells with high TCR expression. Junctions at VDJ sites from type 1 diabetes patients had fewer insertions and more deletions. Type 1 diabetes patients had TCRB CDR3s that were shorter (moderately but significantly so) in all four CD4+ subsets.

Germline trimming cut 4 bases from V and 5 bases from J; bases unmatched to any gene: 5. Germline CDR1 is SGHTA and CDR2 is FQGNSA. The CDR3 covers 14 residues. On this clone itself: As yet, its antigen is unknown.

TCRB transcripts that were expressed got sequenced, as all of the isolated RNA had been reverse transcribed. Roughly 3.6 million reads per sample were averaged for naive, central memory and regulatory samples. Produced via immunoSEQ multiplex PCR; TCRdb's table is partial and in-frame only. Here the sample spans tens of thousands of clones, 65% being singletons. This clonotype was obtained from a woman in her 30s with type 1 diabetes. The sample comprised Tregs from blood. The chain carries TRBV7-2 and TRBJ1-5, with 7 nucleotides matching TRBD1. CDR3 region: CASSYRGTDQPQHF. In nucleotides, the CDR3 is TGTGCCAGCAGCTACAGGGGTACGGATCAGCCCCAGCATTTT.